Listed below are T cell receptor beta chains from one sample, sequenced in a study of response to subunit inactivated influenza vaccine. A single record per CDR3 protein comes from TCRdb applying MiXCR to the RT-PCR reads. The table has 500,000 to 600,000 distinct CDR3 sequences, approximately 12% seen once. The sequences come from PBMCs from blood, collected on the day of vaccination. These receptors all stem from a man aged 45-60 years who received an inactivated influenza vaccine. The CDR3 runs from the conserved cysteine through the conserved F or W. A D gene is named only where the DNA matches it firmly. Only some rows state a clone size, as once, few, many or a class for expanded clones.

j_call | v_call | clone_size | d_call | cdr3_aa | cdr3_nt
TRBJ2-7 | TRBV7-2 | . | TRBD1 | CASSLVPDREYEQYF | TGTGCCAGCAGCTTAGTTCCGGACAGGGAGTACGAGCAGTACTTC
TRBJ2-3 | TRBV28 | . | TRBD2 | CASSTSLAGITDTQYF | TGTGCCAGCAGTACCTCACTAGCGGGGATCACAGATACGCAGTATTTT
TRBJ2-4 | TRBV4-3 | . | . | CASSQVAGIKNIQYF | TGCGCCAGCAGCCAAGTGGCGGGAATTAAAAACATTCAGTACTTC
TRBJ2-7 | TRBV6-2/TRBV6-3 | . | . | CASSAIGAYEQYF | TGTGCCAGCAGCGCCATCGGGGCCTACGAGCAGTACTTC
TRBJ1-5 | TRBV12-3/TRBV12-4 | many | TRBD1 | CASSRQGVIRQPQHF | TGTGCCAGCAGTCGACAGGGGGTTATACGTCAGCCCCAGCATTTT
TRBJ2-2 | TRBV15 | many | . | CATSRDKGPSGRGHTGELFF | TGTGCCACCAGCAGAGATAAGGGTCCGTCCGGGCGGGGACACACCGGGGAGCTGTTTTTT
TRBJ2-7 | TRBV12-3/TRBV12-4 | . | . | CASSFSGATEQYF | TGTGCCAGCAGTTTCTCGGGAGCAACCGAGCAGTACTTC
TRBJ2-7 | TRBV5-1 | few | . | CASSLVSGAEQYF | TGCGCCAGCAGCTTGGTATCAGGGGCCGAGCAGTACTTC
TRBJ2-7 | TRBV4-3 | . | . | CASSPQSSHEQYF | TGCGCCAGCAGCCCCCAGAGCAGTCACGAGCAGTACTTC
TRBJ2-2 | TRBV12-3/TRBV12-4 | . | . | CASSQVGGELFF | TGTGCCAGCAGTCAGGTGGGCGGGGAGCTGTTTTTT
TRBJ2-7 | TRBV7-2 | few | . | CASSLNVGGEQYF | TGTGCCAGCAGCTTAAATGTGGGGGGCGAGCAGTACTTC
TRBJ1-6 | TRBV5-4 | . | . | CASSLAGSNSPLHF | TGTGCCAGCAGCTTGGCTGGGAGTAATTCACCCCTCCACTTT
TRBJ1-6 | TRBV28 | many | TRBD1 | CASESTGLNSPLHF | TGTGCCAGCGAATCGACAGGGTTAAACTCACCCCTCCACTTT
TRBJ2-5 | TRBV7-2 | . | TRBD2 | CASSSGLAGRQETQYF | TGTGCCAGCAGCTCGGGACTAGCGGGGCGGCAAGAGACCCAGTACTTC
TRBJ2-3 | TRBV7-2 | few | . | CASSPGRDTDTQYF | TGTGCCAGCAGCCCGGGACGGGACACAGATACGCAGTATTTT
TRBJ2-4 | TRBV4-1 | few | TRBD1 | CASSHGTDQYF | TGCGCCAGCAGCCACGGGACAGATCAGTACTTC
TRBJ2-1 | TRBV6-1 | . | TRBD1 | CASSESRQGWFF | TGTGCCAGCAGTGAATCAAGACAGGGGTGGTTCTTC
TRBJ1-1 | TRBV7-2 | few | . | CASSLATVSFAEAFF | TGTGCCAGCAGCTTAGCGACAGTCAGTTTCGCTGAAGCTTTCTTT
TRBJ2-7 | TRBV28 | many | . | CASSLTSLQAYEQYF | TGTGCCAGCAGTTTAACATCCCTTCAAGCCTACGAGCAGTACTTC
TRBJ1-1 | TRBV12-3/TRBV12-4 | many | . | CASRPPPGHTEAFF | TGTGCCAGCAGACCCCCCCCAGGGCACACTGAAGCTTTCTTT
TRBJ1-5 | TRBV13 | . | TRBD1 | CASSLGGQGFGNQPQHF | TGTGCCAGCAGCTTAGGGGGACAGGGGTTCGGCAATCAGCCCCAGCATTTT
TRBJ2-7 | TRBV12-3/TRBV12-4 | . | . | CASPMRGSEQYF | TGTGCCAGCCCCATGCGTGGATCCGAGCAGTACTTC
TRBJ2-1 | TRBV20-1 | . | TRBD2 | CSARLAGGVGNEQFF | TGCAGTGCACGACTAGCGGGAGGAGTTGGCAATGAGCAGTTCTTC
TRBJ1-5 | TRBV20-1 | . | . | CSARGPGTLTTSLALSNQPQHF | TGCAGTGCTAGGGGACCGGGAACCTTAACCACCAGTCTCGCCCTAAGCAATCAGCCCCAGCATTTT
TRBJ2-1 | TRBV6-1 | . | . | CASNEGGDAYNEQFF | TGTGCCAGCAACGAAGGGGGGGACGCCTACAATGAGCAGTTCTTC
TRBJ2-7 | TRBV5-6 | . | . | CASSWYPLEDEQYF | TGTGCCAGCAGCTGGTACCCATTGGAGGACGAGCAGTACTTC
TRBJ2-1 | TRBV5-6 | . | TRBD2 | CASSLAMAGAGSYNEQFF | TGTGCCAGCAGCTTGGCCATGGCGGGAGCGGGCTCCTACAATGAGCAGTTCTTC
TRBJ2-5 | TRBV4-2 | few | TRBD1 | CASSQDSGQGTTQYF | TGTGCCAGCAGCCAAGATTCGGGACAGGGTACGACCCAGTACTTC
TRBJ2-7 | TRBV7-8 | . | . | CASSLGGIRSYEQYF | TGTGCCAGCAGCTTAGGAGGGATTCGGTCGTACGAGCAGTACTTC
TRBJ2-5 | TRBV3-1 | many | TRBD1 | CASSLLPGTGAETQYF | TGTGCCAGCAGCCTACTCCCCGGGACAGGGGCAGAGACCCAGTACTTC
TRBJ1-6 | TRBV4-3 | many | . | CASSLQSSYNSPLHF | TGCGCCAGCAGCCTCCAGAGCTCCTATAATTCACCCCTCCACTTT
TRBJ1-1 | TRBV6-1 | . | TRBD1 | CASSDRDRGPITEAFF | TGTGCCAGCAGTGACCGGGACAGGGGGCCGATCACTGAAGCTTTCTTT
TRBJ1-3 | TRBV27 | . | . | CASSPLGSLDTIYF | TGTGCCAGCTCCCCTCTGGGCAGCCTTGACACCATATATTTT